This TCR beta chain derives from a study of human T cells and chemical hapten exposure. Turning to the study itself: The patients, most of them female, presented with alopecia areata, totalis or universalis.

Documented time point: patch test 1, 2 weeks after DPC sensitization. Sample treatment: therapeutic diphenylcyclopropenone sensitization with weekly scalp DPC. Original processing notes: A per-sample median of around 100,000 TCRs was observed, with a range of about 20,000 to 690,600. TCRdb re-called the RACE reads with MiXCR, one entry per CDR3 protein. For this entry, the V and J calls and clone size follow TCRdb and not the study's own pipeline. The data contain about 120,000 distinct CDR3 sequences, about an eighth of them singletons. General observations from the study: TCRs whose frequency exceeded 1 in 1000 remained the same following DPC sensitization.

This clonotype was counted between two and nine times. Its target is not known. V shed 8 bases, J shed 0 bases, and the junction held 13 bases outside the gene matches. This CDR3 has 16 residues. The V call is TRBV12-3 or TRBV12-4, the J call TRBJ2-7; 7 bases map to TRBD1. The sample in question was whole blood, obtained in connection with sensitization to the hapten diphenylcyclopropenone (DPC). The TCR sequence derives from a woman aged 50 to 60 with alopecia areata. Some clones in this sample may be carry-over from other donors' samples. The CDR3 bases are TGTGCCAGCTCCGGGGCCCCGGACAGGAGCTCCTACGAGCAGTACTTC. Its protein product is CASSGAPDRSSYEQYF.